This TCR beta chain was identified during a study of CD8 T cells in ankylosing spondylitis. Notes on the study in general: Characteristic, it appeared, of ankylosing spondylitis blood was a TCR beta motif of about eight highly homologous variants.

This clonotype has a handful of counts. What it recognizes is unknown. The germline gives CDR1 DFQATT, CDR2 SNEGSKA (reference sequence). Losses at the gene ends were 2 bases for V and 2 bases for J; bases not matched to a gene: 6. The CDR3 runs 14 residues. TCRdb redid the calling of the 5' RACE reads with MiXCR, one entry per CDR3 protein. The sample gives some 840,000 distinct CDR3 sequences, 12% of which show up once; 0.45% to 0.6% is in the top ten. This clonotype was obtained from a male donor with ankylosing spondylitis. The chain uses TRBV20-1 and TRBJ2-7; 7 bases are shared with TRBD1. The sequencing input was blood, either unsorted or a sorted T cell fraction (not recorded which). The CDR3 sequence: CSARPRDRAYEQYF. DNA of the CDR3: TGCAGTGCTAGACCTCGGGACAGAGCCTACGAGCAGTACTTC.